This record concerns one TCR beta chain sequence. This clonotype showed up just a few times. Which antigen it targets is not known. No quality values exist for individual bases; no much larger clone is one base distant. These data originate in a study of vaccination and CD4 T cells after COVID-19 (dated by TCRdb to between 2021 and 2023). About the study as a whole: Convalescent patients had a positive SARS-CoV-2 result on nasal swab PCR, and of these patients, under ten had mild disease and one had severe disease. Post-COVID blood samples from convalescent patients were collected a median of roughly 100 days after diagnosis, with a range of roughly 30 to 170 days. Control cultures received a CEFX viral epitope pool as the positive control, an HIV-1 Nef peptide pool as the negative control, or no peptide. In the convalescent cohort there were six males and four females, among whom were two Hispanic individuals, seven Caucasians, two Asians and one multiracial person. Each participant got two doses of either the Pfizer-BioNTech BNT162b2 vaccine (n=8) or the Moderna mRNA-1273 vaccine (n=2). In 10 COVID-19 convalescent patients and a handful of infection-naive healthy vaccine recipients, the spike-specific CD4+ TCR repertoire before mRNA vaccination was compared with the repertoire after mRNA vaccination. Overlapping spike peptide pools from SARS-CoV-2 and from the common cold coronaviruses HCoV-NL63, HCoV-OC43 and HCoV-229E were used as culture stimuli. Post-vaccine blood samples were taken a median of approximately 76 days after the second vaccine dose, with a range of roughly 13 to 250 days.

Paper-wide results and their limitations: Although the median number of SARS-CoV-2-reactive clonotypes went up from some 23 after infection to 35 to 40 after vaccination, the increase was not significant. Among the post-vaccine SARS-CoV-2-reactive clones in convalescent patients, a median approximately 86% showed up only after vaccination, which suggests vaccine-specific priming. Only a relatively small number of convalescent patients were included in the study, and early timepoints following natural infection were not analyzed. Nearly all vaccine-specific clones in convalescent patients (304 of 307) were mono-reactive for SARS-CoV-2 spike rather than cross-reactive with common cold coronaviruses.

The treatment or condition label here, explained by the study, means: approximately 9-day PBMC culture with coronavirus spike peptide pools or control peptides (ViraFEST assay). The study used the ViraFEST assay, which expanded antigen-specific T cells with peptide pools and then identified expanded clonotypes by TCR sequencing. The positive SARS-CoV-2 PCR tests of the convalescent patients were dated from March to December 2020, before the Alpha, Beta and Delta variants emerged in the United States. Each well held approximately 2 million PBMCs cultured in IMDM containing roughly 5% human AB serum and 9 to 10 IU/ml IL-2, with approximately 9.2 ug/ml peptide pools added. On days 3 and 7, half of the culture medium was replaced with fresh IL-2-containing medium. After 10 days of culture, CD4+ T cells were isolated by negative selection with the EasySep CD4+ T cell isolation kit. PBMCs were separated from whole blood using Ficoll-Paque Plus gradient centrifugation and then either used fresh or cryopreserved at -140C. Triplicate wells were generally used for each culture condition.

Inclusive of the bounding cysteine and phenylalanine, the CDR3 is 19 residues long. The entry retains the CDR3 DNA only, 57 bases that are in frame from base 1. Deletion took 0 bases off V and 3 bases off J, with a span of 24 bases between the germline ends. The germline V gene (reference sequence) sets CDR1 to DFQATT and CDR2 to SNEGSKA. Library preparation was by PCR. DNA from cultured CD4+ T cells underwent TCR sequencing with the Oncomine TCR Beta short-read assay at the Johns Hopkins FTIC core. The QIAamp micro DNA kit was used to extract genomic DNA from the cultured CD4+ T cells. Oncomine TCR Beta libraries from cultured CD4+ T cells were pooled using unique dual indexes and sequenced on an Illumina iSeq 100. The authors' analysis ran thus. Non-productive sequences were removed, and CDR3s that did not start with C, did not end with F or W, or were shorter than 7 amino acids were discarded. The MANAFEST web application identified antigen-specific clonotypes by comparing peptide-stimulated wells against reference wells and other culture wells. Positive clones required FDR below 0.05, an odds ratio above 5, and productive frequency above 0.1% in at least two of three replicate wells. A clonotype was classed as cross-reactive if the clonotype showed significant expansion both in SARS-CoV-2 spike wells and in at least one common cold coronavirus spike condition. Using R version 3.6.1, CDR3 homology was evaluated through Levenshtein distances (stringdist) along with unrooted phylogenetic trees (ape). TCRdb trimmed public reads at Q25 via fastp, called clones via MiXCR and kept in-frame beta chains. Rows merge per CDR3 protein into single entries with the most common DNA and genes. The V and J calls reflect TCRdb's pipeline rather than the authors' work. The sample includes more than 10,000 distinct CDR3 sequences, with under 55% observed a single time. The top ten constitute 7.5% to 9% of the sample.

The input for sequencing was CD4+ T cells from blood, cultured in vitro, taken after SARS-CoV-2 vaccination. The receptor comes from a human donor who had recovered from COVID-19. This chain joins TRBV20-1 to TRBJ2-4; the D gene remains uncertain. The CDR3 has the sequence CSARESAAIVGLGKNIQYF. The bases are TGCAGTGCTAGAGAATCGGCAGCAATAGTCGGTTTGGGCAAAAACATTCAGTACTTC.